Listed here are 20 T cell receptor beta chains from one sample, sequenced in a study of T cell responses to AZD1222 COVID-19 vaccine. Sequencing was performed with immunoSEQ multiplex PCR; in TCRdb, only in-frame clones are kept and a portion is missing. The table records roughly 71,000 clones, around 85% of them present only once. Sample: peripheral blood, taken on day 0 of AZD1222 vaccination. Every receptor here comes from an adult in good health.

This clone appeared a single time. The chain carries TRBV11-2 and TRBJ1-3; D perhaps matches TRBD1 (5 bases). The CDR3 consists of 16 residues. Germline-derived CDR1 and CDR2 are SGHAT and FQNNGV. V lost 5 bases and J 3 bases, leaving 17 bases between the germline ends. The CDR3 DNA sequence: TGTGCCAGCAGCCGTATTGGAGGGGACTATGGAAACACCATATATTTT. Translation: CASSRIGGDYGNTIYF.

The chain recombines TRBV18 with TRBJ1-3, with D possibly matching TRBD1 (6 bases). CDR3 length: 13 amino acids. The germline CDR1 and CDR2 sequences are KGHSH and LQKENI. V was clipped by 6 bases and J by 8 bases, with 14 bases between them. In DNA, the CDR3 is TGTGCCAGCTCCGGGACAAACGGCGACACCATATATTTT. This translates into CASSGTNGDTIYF.

CDR3 nucleotide sequence: TGTGCCACCAGTGAGGTGTTTAGGGTATTAAAAAATGGCTACACCTTC. Translation: CATSEVFRVLKNGYTF. The chain links TRBV24-1 to TRBJ1-2; the D is unclear. The length of the CDR3 is 16 residues. The germline V gene has CDR1 KGHDR and CDR2 SFDVKD. V lost 4 bases and J 6 bases, leaving 20 bases between the germline ends.

V usage is TRBV5-1 and J usage is TRBJ1-3, with D possibly being TRBD1 (6 bases). The CDR3 contains 14 residues. Trimming left V 2 bases short and J 2 bases short, with 8 bases between. Germline V gives CDR1 SGHRS, CDR2 YFSETQ. The CDR3 here is CASSLGGAGNTIYF. CDR3 in DNA: TGCGCCAGCAGCTTAGGGGGGGCTGGAAACACCATATATTTT.

This clone was recorded once. The rearrangement joins TRBV28 to TRBJ1-3; 8 bases match TRBD1. The CDR3 is 17 residues long. The ends lost 1 base at V and 0 bases at J; junction bases unmatched: 5. CDR1 is MDHEN and CDR2 is SYDVKM in the germline V gene. The CDR3 here is CASSLSVTGGSGNTIYF. CDR3 nucleotide sequence: TGTGCCAGCAGTTTATCGGTCACAGGGGGCTCTGGAAACACCATATATTTT. The full variable domain, its missing parts supplied by reference TRBV28 and TRBJ1-3, is DVKVTQSSRYLVKRTGEKVFLECVQDMDHENMFWYRQDPGLGLRLIYFSYDVKMKEKGDIPEGYSVSREKKERFSLILESASTNQTSMYLCASSLSVTGGSGNTIYFGEGSWLTVV.

V and J are TRBV6-5 and TRBJ2-7; D might be TRBD1 or TRBD2, each matching 5 bases. V lost 2 bases and J lost 5, with 13 bases in between. CDR1 MNHEY and CDR2 SVGAGI come from the germline V gene. The length of the CDR3 is 14 residues. The CDR3 DNA sequence: TGTGCCAGCAGTTACGTGGGACCACCCCACGAGCAGTACTTC. It yields the protein CASSYVGPPHEQYF.

The V gene is TRBV27, the J gene TRBJ1-2; possibly TRBD1 for D (6 bases). The CDR3 extends over 16 amino acids. Trimming pared 5 bases from V and 4 bases from J, leaving 20 bases between. The germline CDR1 and CDR2 sequences are MNHEY and SMNVEV (reference sequence). The CDR3 loop is CASSPPWRGGPYGYTF. DNA for the CDR3: TGTGCCAGCAGTCCGCCTTGGAGGGGGGGACCCTATGGCTACACCTTC.

The V call is TRBV6-1, the J call TRBJ2-7; 11 nucleotides line up with TRBD2. Germline trimming cut 1 base from V and 3 bases from J; bases unmatched to any gene: 5. There are 16 residues in the CDR3. Germline assignment: CDR1 MNHNS and CDR2 SASEGT. In DNA, the CDR3 is TGTGCCAGCAGTGAAGAGCTAGCGGGGGGCCTCTACGAGCAGTACTTC. Translation gives CASSEELAGGLYEQYF.

CDR3: CASSSGTAGYEQYF. CDR3 nucleotide sequence: TGCGCCAGCAGCTCCGGGACGGCGGGGTACGAGCAGTACTTC. The chain uses TRBV5-1 and TRBJ2-7; D perhaps matches TRBD2 (6 bases). The germline V gene encodes CDR1 SGHRS and CDR2 YFSETQ. The germline V and J ends were trimmed by 3 bases and 4 bases, with 14 bases remaining between them. CDR3 length: 14 residues. Full variable domain (missing parts from reference TRBV5-1 and TRBJ2-7): KAGVTQTPRYLIKTRGQQVTLSCSPISGHRSVSWYQQTPGQGLQFLFEYFSETQRNKGNFPGRFSGRQFSNSRSEMNVSTLELGDSALYLCASSSGTAGYEQYFGPGTRLTVT.

The V and J genes are TRBV29-1 and TRBJ1-2; D is possibly TRBD1 (5 bases). The CDR3 has 11 residues. Trimming took off 1 base at V and 12 bases at J, with 12 bases between the two ends. Per the germline V gene, CDR1 is SQVTM and CDR2 is ANQGSEA. The CDR3 coding sequence is TGCAGCGTTGAAGTAGGGGAAACAGACACCTTC. Encoded protein: CSVEVGETDTF.

The chain is built from TRBV27 and TRBJ2-1, with TRBD1 matching 11 bases. Germline CDR1 reads MNHEY; CDR2 reads SMNVEV (reference sequence). The CDR3 is 17 residues long. Trimming cost V 5 bases and J 6 bases; bases outside gene matches: 12. This chain's CDR3 is CASSPTSGTGGSNEQFF. The CDR3, as DNA: TGTGCCAGCAGTCCAACCTCCGGGACAGGGGGTAGCAATGAGCAGTTCTTC.

The chain combines TRBV29-1 with TRBJ2-7; D gene uncertain. Per the germline V gene, CDR1 is SQVTM and CDR2 is ANQGSEA. The ends were cut back, 4 bases at V and 1 base at J, with 14 bases in the middle. There are 14 residues in the CDR3. As DNA, the CDR3 is TGCAGCGTTGTGGGTGGTACGGCATCCTACGAGCAGTACTTC. Translation gives CSVVGGTASYEQYF.

This chain uses TRBV7-9 with TRBJ2-1; no clear D. The CDR3 totals 16 residues. Trimming pared 2 bases from V and 4 bases from J, leaving 15 bases between. From germline, CDR1 is SEHNR and CDR2 FQNEAQ (reference sequence). The CDR3 DNA reads as TGTGCCAGCAGCTTAATTGGTAGCAGAACATACAATGAGCAGTTCTTC. Translating it yields CASSLIGSRTYNEQFF.

The genes are TRBV5-1 and TRBJ1-6; TRBD1 matches 7 bases. Germline trimming cut 3 bases from V and 10 bases from J; bases unmatched to any gene: 7. CDR1 SGHRS and CDR2 YFSETQ come from the germline V gene. The CDR3 length is 14 residues. The CDR3 here is CASSSWTRGSPLHF. CDR3 sequence (DNA): TGCGCCAGCAGCTCCTGGACCAGGGGGTCACCCCTCCACTTT.

V gene TRBV5-4 combines with J gene TRBJ2-1, with D perhaps TRBD2 (5 bases). V lost 5 bases and J 0 bases, leaving 6 bases between the germline ends. The CDR3 extends over 13 amino acids. CDR1 is SGHNT, CDR2 YYREEE, per germline (reference sequence). The CDR3, as DNA: TGTGCCAGCAGAGCGGACTCCTACAATGAGCAGTTCTTC. This gives the protein CASRADSYNEQFF.

This rearrangement joins TRBV7-2 to TRBJ2-7; D perhaps matches TRBD2 (6 bases). This CDR3 spans 15 amino acids. Germline CDR1 and CDR2: SGHTA and FQGNSA. Trimming left V 6 bases short and J 0 bases short, with 15 bases between. CDR3 bases: TGTGCCAGCAGTCCAGGAGGGGCAAGCTCCTACGAGCAGTACTTC. Encoded protein: CASSPGGASSYEQYF.

In this sample, this clone turned up a few times. The chain recombines TRBV7-9 with TRBJ1-2, with D unresolved. V dropped 1 base and J dropped 0 bases, with 9 bases sitting between them. The CDR3 totals 15 residues. Germline CDR1 SEHNR, CDR2 FQNEAQ (reference sequence). The CDR3: CASSLGLTANYGYTF. DNA for the CDR3: TGTGCCAGCAGCTTAGGGTTAACAGCTAACTATGGCTACACCTTC.

The chain combines TRBV6-4 with TRBJ2-3; tentatively, D is TRBD1 or TRBD2 (6 bases each). Per the germline V gene, CDR1 is MRHNA and CDR2 is SNTAGT. The CDR3 totals 13 residues. The V end lost 5 bases, the J end lost 7 bases, and 13 bases lay between the germline ends. CDR3 region: CASSLGGRNTQYF. In DNA form, the CDR3 reads TGTGCCAGCAGTCTGGGGGGCCGGAATACGCAGTATTTT.

This chain links TRBV11-2 with TRBJ1-6; no firm D call. Trimming removed 0 bases at V and 11 bases at J, with 8 bases between. CDR1 and CDR2 (germline): SGHAT, FQNNGV. The CDR3 loop spans 13 amino acids. The CDR3 DNA is TGTGCCAGCAGCTTAGATCATCGAACACCCCTCCACTTT. Amino acids: CASSLDHRTPLHF.

The chain combines TRBV6-1 with TRBJ1-2; D may be TRBD1 (6 bases). The CDR3 is 14 residues long. Germline V gene lookup returns CDR1 MNHNS and CDR2 SASEGT. Trimming took 1 base from V and 4 from J, leaving 10 bases between them. The CDR3 bases are TGTGCCAGCAGTGAAGGGGGGCAGGCCTATGGCTACACCTTC. Residues: CASSEGGQAYGYTF.